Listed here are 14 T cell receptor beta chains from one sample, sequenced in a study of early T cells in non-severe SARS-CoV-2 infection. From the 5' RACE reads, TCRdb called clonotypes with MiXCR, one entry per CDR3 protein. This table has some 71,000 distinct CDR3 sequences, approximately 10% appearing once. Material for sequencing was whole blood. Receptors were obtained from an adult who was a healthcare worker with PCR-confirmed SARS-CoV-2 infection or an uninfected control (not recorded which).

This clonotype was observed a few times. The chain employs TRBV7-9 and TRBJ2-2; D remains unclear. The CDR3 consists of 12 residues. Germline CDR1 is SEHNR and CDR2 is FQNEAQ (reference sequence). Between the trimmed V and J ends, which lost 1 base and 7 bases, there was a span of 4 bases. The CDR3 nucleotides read TGTGCCAGCAGCTTAGTAGGCGGGGAGCTGTTTTTT. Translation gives CASSLVGGELFF.

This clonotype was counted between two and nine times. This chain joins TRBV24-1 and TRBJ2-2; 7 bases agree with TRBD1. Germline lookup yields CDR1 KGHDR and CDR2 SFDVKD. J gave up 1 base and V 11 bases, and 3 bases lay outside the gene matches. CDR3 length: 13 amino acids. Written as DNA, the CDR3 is TGTGCCATCCGACAGGGGAACACCGGGGAGCTGTTTTTT. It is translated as CAIRQGNTGELFF.

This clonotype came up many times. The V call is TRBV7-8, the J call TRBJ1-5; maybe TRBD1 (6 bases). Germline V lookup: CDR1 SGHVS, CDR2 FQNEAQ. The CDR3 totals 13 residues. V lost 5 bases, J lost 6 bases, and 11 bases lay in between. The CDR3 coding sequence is TGTGCCAGCAGCGAACAGGGATCTCAGCCCCAGCATTTT. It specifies CASSEQGSQPQHF.

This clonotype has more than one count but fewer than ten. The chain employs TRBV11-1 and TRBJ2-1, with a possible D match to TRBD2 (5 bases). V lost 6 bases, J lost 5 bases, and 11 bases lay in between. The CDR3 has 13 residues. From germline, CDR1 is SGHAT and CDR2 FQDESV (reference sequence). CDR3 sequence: CASRIALNNEQFF. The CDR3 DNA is TGTGCCAGCAGAATAGCGTTAAACAATGAGCAGTTCTTC.

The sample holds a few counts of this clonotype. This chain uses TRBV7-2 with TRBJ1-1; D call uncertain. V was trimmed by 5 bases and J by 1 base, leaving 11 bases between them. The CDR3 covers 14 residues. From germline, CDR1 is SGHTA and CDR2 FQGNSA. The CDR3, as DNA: TGTGCCAGCAGCAATCGGGCCAGGAACACTGAAGCTTTCTTT. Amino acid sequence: CASSNRARNTEAFF.

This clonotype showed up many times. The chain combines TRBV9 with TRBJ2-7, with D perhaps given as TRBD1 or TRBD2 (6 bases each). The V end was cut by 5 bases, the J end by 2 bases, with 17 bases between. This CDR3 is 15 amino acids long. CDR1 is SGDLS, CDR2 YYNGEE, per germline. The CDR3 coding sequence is TGTGCCAGCAGTGAAGGGGGGACAACCCCCTACGAGCAGTACTTC. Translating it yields CASSEGGTTPYEQYF.

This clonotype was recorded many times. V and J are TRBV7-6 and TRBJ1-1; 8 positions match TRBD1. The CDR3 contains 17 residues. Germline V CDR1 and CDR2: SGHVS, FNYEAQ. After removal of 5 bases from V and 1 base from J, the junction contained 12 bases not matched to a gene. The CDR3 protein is CASSPGLRTGKNTEAFF. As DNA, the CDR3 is TGTGCCAGCAGCCCCGGTCTTAGGACAGGGAAGAACACTGAAGCTTTCTTT.

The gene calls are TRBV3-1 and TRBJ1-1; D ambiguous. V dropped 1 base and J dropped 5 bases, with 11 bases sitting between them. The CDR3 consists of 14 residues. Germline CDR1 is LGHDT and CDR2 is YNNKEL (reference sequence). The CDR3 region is CASSQVVAGTEAFF. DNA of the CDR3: TGTGCCAGCAGCCAAGTCGTAGCGGGGACTGAAGCTTTCTTT.

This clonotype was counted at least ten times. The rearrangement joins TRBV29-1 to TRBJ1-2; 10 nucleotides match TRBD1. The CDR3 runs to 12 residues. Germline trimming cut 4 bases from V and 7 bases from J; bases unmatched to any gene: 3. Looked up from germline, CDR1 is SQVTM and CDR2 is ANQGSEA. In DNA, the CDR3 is TGCAGCGTTGGGGGGACAGGGGTTGGCTACACCTTC. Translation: CSVGGTGVGYTF.

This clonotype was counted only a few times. The CDR3 DNA reads TGTGCCAGCAGCCGCCGGTTTAATGAGAATTCACCCCTCCACTTT. Translation gives CASSRRFNENSPLHF. The chain uses TRBV3-1 and TRBJ1-6, with unresolved D. V gave up 4 bases and J gave up 7 bases, with 14 bases separating them. From germline, CDR1 is LGHDT and CDR2 YNNKEL (reference sequence). This CDR3 is 15 amino acids long.

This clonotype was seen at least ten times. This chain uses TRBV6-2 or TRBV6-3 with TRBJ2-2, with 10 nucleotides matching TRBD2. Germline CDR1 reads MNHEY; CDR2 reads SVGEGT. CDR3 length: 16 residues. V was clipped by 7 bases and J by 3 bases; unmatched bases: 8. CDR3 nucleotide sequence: TGTGCCAGCAAAACAGCGGGAGGGGCGGACACCGGGGAGCTGTTTTTT. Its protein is CASKTAGGADTGELFF.

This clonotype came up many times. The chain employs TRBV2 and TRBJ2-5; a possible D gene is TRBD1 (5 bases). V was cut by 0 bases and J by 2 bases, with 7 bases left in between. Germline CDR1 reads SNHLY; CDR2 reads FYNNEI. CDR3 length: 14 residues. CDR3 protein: CASSEARGQETQYF. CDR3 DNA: TGTGCCAGCAGTGAAGCTAGGGGACAAGAGACCCAGTACTTC.

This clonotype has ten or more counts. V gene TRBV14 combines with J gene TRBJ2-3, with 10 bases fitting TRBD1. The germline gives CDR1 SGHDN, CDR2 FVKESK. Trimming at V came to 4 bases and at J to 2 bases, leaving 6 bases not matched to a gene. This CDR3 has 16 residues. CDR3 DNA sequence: TGTGCCAGCAGCCCTCTGGACAGGGGGATCACAGATACGCAGTATTTT. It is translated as CASSPLDRGITDTQYF. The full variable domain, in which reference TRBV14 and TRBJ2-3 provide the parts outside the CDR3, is EAGVTQFPSHSVIEKGQTVTLRCDPISGHDNLYWYRRVMGKEIKFLLHFVKESKQDESGMPNNRFLAERTGGTYSTLKVQPAELEDSGVYFCASSPLDRGITDTQYFGPGTRLTVL.

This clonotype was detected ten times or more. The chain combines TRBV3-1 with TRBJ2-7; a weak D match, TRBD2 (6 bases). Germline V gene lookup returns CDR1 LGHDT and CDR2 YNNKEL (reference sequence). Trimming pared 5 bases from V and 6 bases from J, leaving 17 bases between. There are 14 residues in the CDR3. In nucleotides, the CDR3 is TGTGCCAGCAGCAAACTAGGAGGGGTAAGCGAGCAGTACTTC. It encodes CASSKLGGVSEQYF.